Included here is one T cell receptor beta chain sequence, with context. Its antigen is unidentified. V was clipped by 5 bases and J by 5 bases; unmatched bases: 9. The CDR3 has 15 residues. CDR1 is SEHNR and CDR2 is FQNEAQ in the germline V gene (reference sequence). These data come from a study of cytomegalovirus exposure and HLA in healthy donors. Looking at the study overall: The 90 to 150 validation repertoires, a later analysis reported, used the same platform as the 666 first-cohort repertoires.

Only in-frame clones appear in the TCRdb table, and some are missing; sequencing was by immunoSEQ multiplex PCR. The repertoire holds 70,000 to 90,000 clones, with around 81% as singletons. General observations from the study: Cytomegalovirus-associated TCR beta chains were listed, numbering under 200.

The chain is built from TRBV7-9 and TRBJ1-5; 7 nucleotides align to TRBD1. The sample was PBMCs. The receptor was derived from a man aged 25 to 45 in good health and CMV-seronegative. CDR3 sequence (DNA): TGTGCCAGCAGCGTCTCCGGGACAGAGTATCAGCCCCAGCATTTT. Protein: CASSVSGTEYQPQHF. Together with reference TRBV7-9 and TRBJ1-5, the CDR3 gives the full variable domain: DTGVSQNPRHKITKRGQNVTFRCDPISEHNRLYWYRQTLGQGPEFLTYFQNEAQLEKSRLLSDRFSAERPKGSFSTLEIQRTEQGDSAMYLCASSVSGTEYQPQHFGDGTRLSIL.